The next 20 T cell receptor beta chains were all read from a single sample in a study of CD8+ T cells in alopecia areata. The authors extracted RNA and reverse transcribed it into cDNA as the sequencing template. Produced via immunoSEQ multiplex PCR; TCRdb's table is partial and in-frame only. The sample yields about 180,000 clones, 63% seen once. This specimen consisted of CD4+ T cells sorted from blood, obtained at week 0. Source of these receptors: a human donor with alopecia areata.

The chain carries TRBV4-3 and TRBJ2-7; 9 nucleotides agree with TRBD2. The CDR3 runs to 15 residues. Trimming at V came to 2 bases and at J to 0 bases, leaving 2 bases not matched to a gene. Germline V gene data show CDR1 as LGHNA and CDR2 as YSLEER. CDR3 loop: CASSQSGGSSYEQYF. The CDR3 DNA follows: TGCGCCAGCAGCCAAAGCGGGGGGAGCTCCTACGAGCAGTACTTC.

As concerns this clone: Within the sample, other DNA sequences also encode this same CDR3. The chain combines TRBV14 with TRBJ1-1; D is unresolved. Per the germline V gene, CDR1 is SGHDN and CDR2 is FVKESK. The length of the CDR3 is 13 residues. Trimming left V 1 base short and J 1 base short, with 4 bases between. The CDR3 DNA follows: TGTGCCAGCAGCCAAGGTTGGAACACTGAAGCTTTCTTT. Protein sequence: CASSQGWNTEAFF.

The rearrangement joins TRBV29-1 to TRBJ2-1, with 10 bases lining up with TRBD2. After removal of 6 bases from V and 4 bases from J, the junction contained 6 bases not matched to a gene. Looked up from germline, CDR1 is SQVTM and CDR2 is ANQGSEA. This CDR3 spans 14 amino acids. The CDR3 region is CSVSGGAVYNEQFF. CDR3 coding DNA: TGCAGCGTAAGCGGGGGGGCAGTATACAATGAGCAGTTCTTC.

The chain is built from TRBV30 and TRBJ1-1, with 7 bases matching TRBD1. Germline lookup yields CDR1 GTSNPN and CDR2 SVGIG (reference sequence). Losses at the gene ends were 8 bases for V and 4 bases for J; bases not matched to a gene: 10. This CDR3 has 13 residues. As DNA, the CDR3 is TGTGCCGAGCGCAGGGGGGTCGGCACTGAAGCTTTCTTT. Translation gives CAERRGVGTEAFF.

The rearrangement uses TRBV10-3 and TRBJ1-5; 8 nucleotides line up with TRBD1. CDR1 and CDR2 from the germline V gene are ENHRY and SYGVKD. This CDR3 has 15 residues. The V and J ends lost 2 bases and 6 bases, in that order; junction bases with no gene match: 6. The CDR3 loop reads CAISEGDRSGQPQHF. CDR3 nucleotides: TGTGCCATCAGTGAGGGGGACAGGAGTGGTCAGCCCCAGCATTTT.

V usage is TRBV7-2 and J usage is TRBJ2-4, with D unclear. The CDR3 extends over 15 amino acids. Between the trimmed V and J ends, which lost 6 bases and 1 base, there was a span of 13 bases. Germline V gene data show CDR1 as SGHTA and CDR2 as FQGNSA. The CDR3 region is CASSMGKAAKNIQYF. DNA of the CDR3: TGTGCCAGCAGTATGGGGAAAGCGGCCAAAAACATTCAGTACTTC. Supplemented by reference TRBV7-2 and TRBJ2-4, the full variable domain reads GAGVSQSPSNKVTEKGKDVELRCDPISGHTALYWYRQSLGQGLEFLIYFQGNSAPDKSGLPSDRFSAERTGGSVSTLTIQRTQQEDSAVYLCASSMGKAAKNIQYFGAGTRLSVL.

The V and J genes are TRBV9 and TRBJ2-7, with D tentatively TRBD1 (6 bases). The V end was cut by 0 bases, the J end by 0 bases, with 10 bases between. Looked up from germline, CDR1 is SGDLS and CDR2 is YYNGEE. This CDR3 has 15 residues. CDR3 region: CASSVGVDSSYEQYF. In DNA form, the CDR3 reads TGTGCCAGCAGCGTAGGCGTGGACAGCTCCTACGAGCAGTACTTC.

CDR3 amino acids: CASSKQGRNEQFF. The CDR3 coding sequence is TGTGCCAGTAGTAAACAGGGGCGGAATGAGCAGTTCTTC. The chain carries TRBV19 and TRBJ2-1, with TRBD1 identical over 7 bases. Germline V gene lookup returns CDR1 LNHDA and CDR2 SQIVND (reference sequence). Trimming removed 4 bases from V and 7 bases from J; junction bases left unmatched: 4. The CDR3 extends over 13 amino acids. Based on the CDR3 plus reference TRBV19 and TRBJ2-1, the full variable domain is DGGITQSPKYLFRKEGQNVTLSCEQNLNHDAMYWYRQDPGQGLRLIYYSQIVNDFQKGDIAEGYSVSREKKESFPLTVTSAQKNPTAFYLCASSKQGRNEQFFGPGTRLTVL.

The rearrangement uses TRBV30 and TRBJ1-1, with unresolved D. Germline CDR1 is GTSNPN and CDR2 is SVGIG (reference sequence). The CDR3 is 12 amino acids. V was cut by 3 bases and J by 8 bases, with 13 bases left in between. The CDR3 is CAWSAGQAEAFF. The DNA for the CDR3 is TGTGCCTGGAGCGCCGGGCAGGCAGAAGCTTTCTTT.

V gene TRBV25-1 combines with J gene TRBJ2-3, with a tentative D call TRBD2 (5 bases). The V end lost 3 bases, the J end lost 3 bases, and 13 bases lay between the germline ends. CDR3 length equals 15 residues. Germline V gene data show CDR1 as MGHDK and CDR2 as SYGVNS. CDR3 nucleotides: TGTGCCAGCAGTGACCCCCGAGAGGGAACAGATACGCAGTATTTT. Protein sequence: CASSDPREGTDTQYF.

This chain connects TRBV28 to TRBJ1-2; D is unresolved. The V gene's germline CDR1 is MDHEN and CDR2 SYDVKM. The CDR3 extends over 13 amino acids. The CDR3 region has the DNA TGTGCTAGCGACGGCAAACCTAACTATGGCTACACCTTC. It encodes CASDGKPNYGYTF.

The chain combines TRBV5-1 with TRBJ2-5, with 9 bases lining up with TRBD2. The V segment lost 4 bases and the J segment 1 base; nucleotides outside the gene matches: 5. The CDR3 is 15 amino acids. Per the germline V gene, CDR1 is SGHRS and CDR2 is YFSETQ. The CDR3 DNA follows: TGCGCCAGCAGCGGCGGGAGGGATACCCAAGAGACCCAGTACTTC. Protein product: CASSGGRDTQETQYF.

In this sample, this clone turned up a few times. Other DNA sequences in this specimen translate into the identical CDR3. The CDR3 protein is CASSVASGGTGELFF. CDR3 sequence (DNA): TGTGCCAGCAGCGTCGCTAGCGGGGGAACCGGGGAGCTGTTTTTT. The V call is TRBV9, the J call TRBJ2-2; 10 bases align to TRBD2. This CDR3 is built from 15 residues. Germline-derived CDR1 and CDR2 are SGDLS and YYNGEE. J gave up 5 bases and V 2 bases, and 3 bases lay outside the gene matches.

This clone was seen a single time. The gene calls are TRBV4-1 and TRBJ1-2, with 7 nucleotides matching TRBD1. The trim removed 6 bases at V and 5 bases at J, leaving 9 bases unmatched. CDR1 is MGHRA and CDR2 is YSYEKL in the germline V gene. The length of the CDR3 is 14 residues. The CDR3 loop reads CASRAPTGTYGYTF. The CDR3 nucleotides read TGCGCCAGCAGGGCACCGACAGGGACGTATGGCTACACCTTC.

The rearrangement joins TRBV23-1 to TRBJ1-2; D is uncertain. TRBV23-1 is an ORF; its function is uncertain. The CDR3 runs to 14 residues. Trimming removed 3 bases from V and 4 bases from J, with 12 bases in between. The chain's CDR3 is CASSHSSPGYGYTF. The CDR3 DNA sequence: TGCGCCAGCAGTCATTCCTCCCCCGGCTATGGCTACACCTTC.

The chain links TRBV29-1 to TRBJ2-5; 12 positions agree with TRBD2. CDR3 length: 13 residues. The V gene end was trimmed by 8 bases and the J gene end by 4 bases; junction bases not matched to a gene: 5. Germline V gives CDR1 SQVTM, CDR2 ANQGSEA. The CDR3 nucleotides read TGCAGCTCGGAGACTAGCGGGGGAGAGACCCAGTACTTC. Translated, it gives CSSETSGGETQYF.

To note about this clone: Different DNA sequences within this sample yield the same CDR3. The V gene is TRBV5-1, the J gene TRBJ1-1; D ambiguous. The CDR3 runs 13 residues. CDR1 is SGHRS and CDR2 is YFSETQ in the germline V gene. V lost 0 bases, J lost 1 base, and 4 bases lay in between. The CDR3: CASSLEQNTEAFF. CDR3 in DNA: TGCGCCAGCAGCTTGGAACAGAACACTGAAGCTTTCTTT.

CDR3 protein: CAWMLQGARSPLHF. The CDR3 DNA reads as TGTGCCTGGATGTTACAGGGGGCGCGGTCACCCCTCCACTTT. The rearrangement uses TRBV30 and TRBJ1-6; 9 nucleotides line up with TRBD1. The CDR3 is made up of 14 amino acids. Germline values: CDR1 GTSNPN, CDR2 SVGIG (reference sequence). Trimming removed 4 bases from V and 10 bases from J; junction bases left unmatched: 8.

The CDR3 sequence is CASSQGQRYGYTF. Written as DNA, the CDR3 is TGCGCCAGCAGCCAAGGACAGCGCTATGGCTACACCTTC. This chain uses TRBV5-1 with TRBJ1-2, with D maybe TRBD1 (6 bases). Germline V gene data show CDR1 as SGHRS and CDR2 as YFSETQ. CDR3 length equals 13 residues. Trimming left V 4 bases short and J 4 bases short, with 11 bases between.

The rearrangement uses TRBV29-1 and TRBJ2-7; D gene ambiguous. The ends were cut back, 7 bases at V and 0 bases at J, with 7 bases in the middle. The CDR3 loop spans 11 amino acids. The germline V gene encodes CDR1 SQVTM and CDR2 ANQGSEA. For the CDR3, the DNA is TGCAGCGGCGGCAGCTCCTACGAGCAGTACTTC. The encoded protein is CSGGSSYEQYF.